One sample yielded the 7 T cell receptor beta chains listed below, sequenced in a study of chemoradiotherapy in HPV16-positive cancers. Sequencing used immunoSEQ multiplex PCR; TCRdb keeps in-frame clones, though not all of them. The sample shows several thousand clones, approximately 95% of them seen only once. Source: tumor tissue, taken from a patient who underwent chemoradiotherapy. These receptor sequences come from a human donor with HPV-associated anogenital cancer.

The chain employs TRBV19 and TRBJ2-7, with D tentatively TRBD1 (5 bases). Germline CDR1 and CDR2: LNHDA and SQIVND (reference sequence). Between the trimmed V and J ends, which lost 7 bases and 5 bases, there was a span of 15 bases. The CDR3 extends over 13 amino acids. CDR3 loop: CASTNPQGHEQYF. In DNA form, the CDR3 reads TGTGCCAGTACCAACCCGCAGGGCCACGAGCAGTACTTC.

V and J are TRBV7-9 and TRBJ2-3, with 9 nucleotides matching TRBD2. Germline V gene sequence: CDR1 SEHNR, CDR2 FQNEAQ (reference sequence). The length of the CDR3 is 16 residues. With V trimmed by 2 bases and J by 2 bases, 5 bases remained unmatched. CDR3 residues: CASSLRPSGTTDTQYF. The CDR3 region has the DNA TGTGCCAGCAGCTTACGTCCTAGCGGGACCACAGATACGCAGTATTTT.

The chain is built from TRBV11-3 and TRBJ2-5, with 7 bases aligning to TRBD2. Losses at the gene ends were 1 base for V and 1 base for J; bases not matched to a gene: 3. From germline, CDR1 is SGHNT and CDR2 YENEEA. The CDR3 loop spans 15 amino acids. The CDR3 region has the DNA TGTGCCAGCAGCTTAGCTAGCGGAGGCCAAGAGACCCAGTACTTC. Amino acids: CASSLASGGQETQYF.

The rearrangement links TRBV7-2 to TRBJ2-5; maybe TRBD2 (6 bases). The DNA matches TRBJ2-7 better at its end, which makes the J call doubtful. This CDR3 comprises 16 residues. Germline V gives CDR1 SGHTA, CDR2 FQGNSA. This chain's CDR3 is CASSLGYGGGSYEQYF. The CDR3, as DNA: TGTGCCAGCAGCTTAGGGTACGGGGGAGGTTCCTACGAGCAGTACTTC.

The chain joins TRBV28 to TRBJ2-1; 11 bases match TRBD2. The CDR3 contains 16 residues. Looked up from germline, CDR1 is MDHEN and CDR2 is SYDVKM. The V gene end was trimmed by 4 bases and the J gene end by 3 bases; junction bases not matched to a gene: 5. The CDR3 sequence: CASSSQGTSGYNEQFF. The DNA of the CDR3 is TGTGCCAGCAGTTCCCAGGGGACTAGCGGCTACAATGAGCAGTTCTTC. Filled out from reference TRBV28 and TRBJ2-1, the complete variable domain reads DVKVTQSSRYLVKRTGEKVFLECVQDMDHENMFWYRQDPGLGLRLIYFSYDVKMKEKGDIPEGYSVSREKKERFSLILESASTNQTSMYLCASSSQGTSGYNEQFFGPGTRLTVL.

This chain connects TRBV14 to TRBJ1-6, with D maybe TRBD1 (5 bases). V lost 3 bases and J 9 bases, leaving 18 bases between the germline ends. The germline V gene has CDR1 SGHDN and CDR2 FVKESK. CDR3 length equals 16 residues. CDR3 sequence (DNA): TGTGCCAGCAGCCAGGGACTCCAAAAGCGGGGTTCACCCCTCCACTTT. Translation gives CASSQGLQKRGSPLHF.

The CDR3 here is CASSSYGGRTDTQYF. Written as DNA, the CDR3 is TGTGCCAGCAGTTCCTACGGGGGGCGCACAGATACGCAGTATTTT. The chain joins TRBV6-5 to TRBJ2-3; D possibly corresponds to TRBD2 (7 bases). Trimming shortened V by 4 bases and J by 1 base, and 12 bases separated the two germline ends. This CDR3 spans 15 amino acids. In germline, CDR1 is MNHEY, CDR2 SVGAGI.